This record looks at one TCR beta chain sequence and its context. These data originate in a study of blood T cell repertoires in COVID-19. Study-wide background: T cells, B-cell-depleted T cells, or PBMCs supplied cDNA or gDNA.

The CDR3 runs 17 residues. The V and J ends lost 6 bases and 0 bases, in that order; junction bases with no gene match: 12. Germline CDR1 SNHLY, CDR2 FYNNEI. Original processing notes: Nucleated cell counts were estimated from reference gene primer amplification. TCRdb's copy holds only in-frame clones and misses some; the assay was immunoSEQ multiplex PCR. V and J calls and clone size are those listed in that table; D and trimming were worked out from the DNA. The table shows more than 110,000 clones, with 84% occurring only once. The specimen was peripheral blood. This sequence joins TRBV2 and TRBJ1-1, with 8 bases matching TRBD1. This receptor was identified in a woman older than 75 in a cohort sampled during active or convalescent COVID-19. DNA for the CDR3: TGTGCCAGCAGGCGCAGCAGGGACAGGAGAATGAACACTGAAGCTTTCTTT. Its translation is CASRRSRDRRMNTEAFF.